This record concerns one T cell receptor beta chain sequence. Its antigen is unidentified. CD45RO negativity and positive selection for CCR7 defined naive CD8 cells, a population that excluded terminally differentiated effector memory CD45RA+ cells. This specimen belongs to a study of shared clonotypes between healthy human individuals. General study findings and limits: The study generally estimated greater richness for naive than memory subsets.

V lost 5 bases, J lost 4 bases, and 6 bases stayed unmatched. The CDR3 runs 14 residues. CDR1 and CDR2 from the germline V gene are MNHEY and SMNVEV (reference sequence). The sorted-subset replicate PCRs were given around 0.2 ug DNA, which is tens of thousands of T cell genomes. In the original workflow: Filtering was not the same, since immunoSEQ gave junction-only sequences without quality scores. TCRdb's table, derived via immunoSEQ multiplex PCR, lists solely in-frame clones and lacks some. V and J calls plus clone size are reproduced from that table; the DNA served to infer D and trimming. The sample lists around 580,000 clones; 95% to 98% were seen once.

Sequenced: naive CD8+ T cells sorted from blood. V is TRBV27 and J is TRBJ2-3; 7 bases align to TRBD1. The clonotype was recovered from a man aged 25-45 years in good health. In DNA form, the CDR3 reads TGTGCCAGCAGTCCGACACAGGGGCCAGATACGCAGTATTTT. Translated, it gives CASSPTQGPDTQYF.